A selection of T cell receptor beta chains follows, all from one sample in a study of PD-1 blockade in classical Hodgkin lymphoma. Produced via immunoSEQ multiplex PCR; TCRdb's table is partial and in-frame only. The repertoire holds just over 35,000 clones, with about 70% as singletons. Sample: peripheral blood mononuclear cells (PBMCs), taken before the second cycle of nivolumab. The receptors stem from a human donor with classical Hodgkin lymphoma. The CDR3 runs from the conserved cysteine through the conserved F or W. Fields, in order: D gene, clone size, J gene, V gene, CDR3 protein, CDR3 DNA. A D gene is named only where the DNA matches it firmly. Clone size, where shown, is once, few, many, or a class for clones that have expanded.

TRBD2 NA TRBJ2-7 TRBV13 CASTERGLSYEQYF TGTGCCAGCACGGAGCGGGGGCTGTCCTACGAGCAGTACTTC
NA NA TRBJ2-7 TRBV11-2 CASGAYEQYF TGTGCCAGTGGGGCCTACGAGCAGTACTTC
NA NA TRBJ1-4 TRBV10-3 CAISAIRGEKLFF TGTGCCATCAGCGCAATCAGGGGAGAAAAACTGTTTTTT
NA NA TRBJ2-5 TRBV14 CASSNHLRPQETQYF TGTGCCAGCAGCAATCACCTTAGGCCCCAAGAGACCCAGTACTTC
TRBD1 NA TRBJ2-1 TRBV19 CASSVGQGASSYNEQFF TGTGCCAGTAGTGTGGGACAGGGCGCGAGCTCCTACAATGAGCAGTTCTTC
TRBD1 few TRBJ1-5 TRBV2 CASSRGLGQPQHF TGTGCCAGCTCCAGGGGGCTAGGTCAGCCCCAGCATTTT
TRBD1 NA TRBJ2-1 TRBV7-2 CASSTHRGNEQFF TGTGCCAGCAGCACCCACAGGGGGAATGAGCAGTTCTTC
NA NA TRBJ2-7 TRBV6-5 CASNQGFEQYF TGTGCCAGTAACCAGGGGTTCGAGCAGTACTTC
TRBD2 NA TRBJ2-7 TRBV27 CASSFSGNSYEQYF TGTGCCAGCAGTTTCAGCGGGAACTCCTACGAGCAGTACTTC
NA NA TRBJ2-7 TRBV15 CATSRDLSHYEQYF TGTGCCACCAGCAGAGATTTGAGCCACTACGAGCAGTACTTC
NA NA TRBJ2-5 TRBV11-2 CASSLQGWDQETQYF TGTGCCAGCAGCCTCCAAGGTTGGGATCAAGAGACCCAGTACTTC
NA few TRBJ1-5 TRBV28 CASTKGVYSNQPQHF TGTGCCAGCACCAAAGGTGTCTACAGCAATCAGCCCCAGCATTTT
NA NA TRBJ1-3 TRBV11-3 CASSLLATSGNTIYF TGTGCCAGCAGCTTACTGGCAACGTCTGGAAACACCATATATTTT
NA NA TRBJ1-2 TRBV5-6 CASRFYGYGYTF TGTGCCAGCAGATTTTACGGTTATGGCTACACCTTC
TRBD1 NA TRBJ2-7 TRBV2 CASSHRGQGEQYF TGTGCCAGCAGCCACAGGGGGCAGGGCGAGCAGTACTTC
TRBD1 once TRBJ1-4 TRBV7-9 CASSTRTGGSEKLFF TGTGCCAGCAGCACTAGGACAGGGGGCAGTGAAAAACTGTTTTTT
TRBD1 NA TRBJ2-2 TRBV5-1 CASSFTLRQGENTGELFF TGCGCCAGCAGCTTTACTCTTCGACAGGGTGAGAACACCGGGGAGCTGTTTTTT
NA NA TRBJ1-5 TRBV29-1 CSVAGGNQPQHF TGCAGCGTTGCAGGGGGCAATCAGCCCCAGCATTTT
NA NA TRBJ2-1 TRBV19 CASKSGLTGVGLYNEQFF TGTGCCAGTAAATCAGGGTTAACGGGAGTAGGTCTCTACAATGAGCAGTTCTTC
NA NA TRBJ1-4 TRBV10-3 CAISGRAAGPEKLFF TGTGCCATCAGTGGTCGTGCCGCGGGACCTGAAAAACTGTTTTTT
TRBD2 NA TRBJ2-3 TRBV10-3 CAIAFSSGSTDTQYF TGTGCCATCGCTTTTTCTAGCGGGAGCACAGATACGCAGTATTTT
TRBD1 NA TRBJ2-5 TRBV19 CASSALTGGGETQYF TGTGCCAGTAGTGCCCTAACAGGGGGCGGGGAGACCCAGTACTTC
TRBD1 NA TRBJ2-4 TRBV13 CASSEDRVGKNIQYF TGTGCCAGCAGCGAGGACAGGGTCGGCAAAAACATTCAGTACTTC
NA NA TRBJ2-4 TRBV2 CASSPKNIQYF TGTGCCAGCAGTCCCAAAAACATTCAGTACTTC
NA NA TRBJ1-2 TRBV27 CASSLFSGREAGYTF TGTGCCAGCAGTTTATTTTCGGGCAGGGAAGCTGGCTACACCTTC
NA NA TRBJ1-1 TRBV28 CASRRRTGVMAEAFF TGTGCCAGCAGAAGAAGAACAGGTGTGATGGCTGAAGCTTTCTTT
NA medium-sized TRBJ2-2 TRBV7-3 CASSLAEGTGELFF TGTGCCAGCAGCTTAGCGGAGGGCACCGGGGAGCTGTTTTTT
TRBD1 few TRBJ1-1 TRBV2 CASSEELGQLTEAFF TGTGCCAGCAGTGAAGAGTTGGGACAGCTGACTGAAGCTTTCTTT
TRBD1 NA TRBJ1-4 TRBV7-2 CASSLAAGGYEKLFF TGTGCCAGCAGCTTAGCGGCAGGGGGTTATGAAAAACTGTTTTTT
NA NA TRBJ1-5 TRBV7-2 CASSLADVGNQPQHF TGTGCCAGCAGCTTAGCAGACGTAGGGAATCAGCCCCAGCATTTT
TRBD1 NA TRBJ2-5 TRBV7-7 CASSRDSQETQYF TGTGCCAGCAGCCGGGACAGCCAAGAGACCCAGTACTTC
NA NA TRBJ2-2 TRBV6-4 CASKRGGRGTGELFF TGTGCCAGCAAGAGAGGAGGGCGCGGCACCGGGGAGCTGTTTTTT
NA NA TRBJ2-7 TRBV10-3 CAIFPLCSVYEQYF TGTGCCATCTTTCCCCTTTGTAGCGTCTACGAGCAGTACTTC
NA once TRBJ1-1 TRBV5-1 CASSLQNGNTEAFF TGCGCCAGCAGCTTGCAGAACGGGAACACTGAAGCTTTCTTT
NA NA TRBJ2-5 TRBV11-2 CASSLDQETQYF TGTGCCAGCAGCTTAGATCAAGAGACCCAGTACTTC
NA medium-sized TRBJ2-7 TRBV7-9 CASSSDSGLISYEQYF TGTGCCAGCAGCTCAGACTCGGGACTGATATCCTACGAGCAGTACTTC
TRBD1 few TRBJ1-2 TRBV29-1 CSAKTGTEGGYTF TGCAGCGCTAAAACCGGGACAGAGGGTGGCTACACCTTC
TRBD2 few TRBJ2-1 TRBV7-6 CASSLAPSGGALHEQFF TGTGCCAGCAGCTTAGCCCCTAGCGGGGGGGCCCTCCATGAGCAGTTCTTC
NA NA TRBJ2-1 TRBV30 CAWTPGLTPWDEQFF TGTGCCTGGACCCCGGGACTCACACCTTGGGATGAGCAGTTCTTC
TRBD1 few TRBJ1-1 TRBV29-1 CSVTGQRMNTEAFF TGCAGCGTGACGGGACAGAGGATGAACACTGAAGCTTTCTTT
NA NA TRBJ1-2 TRBV11-2 CASSLGRVANYGYTF TGTGCCAGCAGCTTAGGCAGGGTGGCGAACTATGGCTACACCTTC